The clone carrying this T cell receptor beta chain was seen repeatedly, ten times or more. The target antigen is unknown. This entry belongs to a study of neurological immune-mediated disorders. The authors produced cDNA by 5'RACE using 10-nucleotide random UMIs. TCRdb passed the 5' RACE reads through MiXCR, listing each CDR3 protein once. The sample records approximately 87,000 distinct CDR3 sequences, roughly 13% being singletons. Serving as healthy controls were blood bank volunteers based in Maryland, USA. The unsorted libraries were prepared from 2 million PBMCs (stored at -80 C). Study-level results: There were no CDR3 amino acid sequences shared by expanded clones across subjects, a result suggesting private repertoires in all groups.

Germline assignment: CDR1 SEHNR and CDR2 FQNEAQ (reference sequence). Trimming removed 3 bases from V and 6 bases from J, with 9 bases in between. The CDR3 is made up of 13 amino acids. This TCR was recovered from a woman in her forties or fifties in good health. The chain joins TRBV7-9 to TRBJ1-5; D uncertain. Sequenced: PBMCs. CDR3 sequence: CASSLVGSQPQHF. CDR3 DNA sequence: TGTGCCAGCAGCTTGGTGGGTAGTCAGCCCCAGCATTTT.